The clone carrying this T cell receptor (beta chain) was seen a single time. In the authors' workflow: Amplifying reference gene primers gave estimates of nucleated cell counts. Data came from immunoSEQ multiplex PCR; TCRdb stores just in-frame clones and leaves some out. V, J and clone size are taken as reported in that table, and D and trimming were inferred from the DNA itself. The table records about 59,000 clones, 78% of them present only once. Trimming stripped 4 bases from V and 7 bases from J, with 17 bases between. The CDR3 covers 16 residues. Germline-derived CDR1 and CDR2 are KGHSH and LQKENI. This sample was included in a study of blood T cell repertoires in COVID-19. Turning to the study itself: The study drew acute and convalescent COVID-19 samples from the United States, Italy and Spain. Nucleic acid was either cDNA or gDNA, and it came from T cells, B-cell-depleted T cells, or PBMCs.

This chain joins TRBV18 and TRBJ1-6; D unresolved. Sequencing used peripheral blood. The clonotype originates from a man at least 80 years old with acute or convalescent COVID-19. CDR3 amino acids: CASSLHPVSGNSPLHF. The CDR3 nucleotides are TGTGCCAGCTCACTCCACCCAGTTTCGGGGAATTCACCCCTCCACTTT.